This T cell receptor (beta chain) was recorded in a study of cytomegalovirus exposure and HLA in healthy donors. Findings and caveats of the study: It was shown in a later analysis that HLA-associated TCR beta chains were more clonally expanded than other, equally common chains.

The PCR used 60 Vbeta and 13 Jbeta primers. Data came from immunoSEQ multiplex PCR; TCRdb stores just in-frame clones and leaves some out. The repertoire holds approximately 150,000 clones, with roughly 80% as singletons. This clone was seen a few times. Its specificity is unknown. There were likely unrecorded immune exposures, though donors were nominally healthy when sampled. The germline CDR1 and CDR2 sequences are SEHNR and FQNEAQ (reference sequence). V gave up 5 bases and J gave up 7 bases; unmatched junction bases: 9. The CDR3 covers 16 residues. V and J are TRBV7-9 and TRBJ1-4, with 11 bases fitting TRBD1. This receptor was taken from a man aged 40-55 years in good health and CMV-seronegative. Sequencing was done on a sample of PBMCs. CDR3: CASSPGDRGTFEKLFF. The CDR3 DNA follows: TGTGCCAGCAGCCCAGGGGACAGGGGGACTTTTGAAAAACTGTTTTTT.